These 21 T cell receptor beta chains came from one sample sequenced in a study of cytomegalovirus exposure and HLA in healthy donors. Libraries were prepared by immunoSEQ multiplex PCR; TCRdb keeps only in-frame clonotypes and omits some of them. The sample lists 150,000 to 200,000 clones; roughly nine tenths were seen once. Sequencing used PBMCs. The receptors derive from a woman in her 30s in good health and CMV-seronegative.

The genes are TRBV28 and TRBJ2-2; 8 positions match TRBD2. The germline CDR1 and CDR2 sequences are MDHEN and SYDVKM. J gave up 2 bases and V 6 bases, and 8 bases lay outside the gene matches. The CDR3 is made up of 16 amino acids. The CDR3 DNA reads TGTGCCAGCAGAAGAACGACTAGCGCCAACACCGGGGAGCTGTTTTTT. It yields the protein CASRRTTSANTGELFF.

In its sample, this clone was seen a few times. The chain employs TRBV6-1 and TRBJ1-5; D gene uncertain. CDR1 is MNHNS and CDR2 is SASEGT in the germline V gene. Trimming removed 3 bases from V and 4 bases from J, with 4 bases in between. The CDR3 length is 12 residues. This CDR3 is CASSEGNQPQHF. The CDR3 DNA reads as TGTGCCAGCAGTGAGGGGAATCAGCCCCAGCATTTT.

V usage is TRBV19 and J usage is TRBJ2-1, with 10 bases that match TRBD2. V shed 1 base, J shed 2 bases, and the junction held 5 bases outside the gene matches. Looked up from germline, CDR1 is LNHDA and CDR2 is SQIVND (reference sequence). This CDR3 contains 17 residues. For the CDR3, the DNA is TGTGCCAGTAGTATAGCGCTAGCGGGGGACCCCTACAATGAGCAGTTCTTC. This sequence encodes CASSIALAGDPYNEQFF.

The chain combines TRBV5-1 with TRBJ2-3; D assignment may be TRBD1 or TRBD2 (6 bases each). Germline V lookup: CDR1 SGHRS, CDR2 YFSETQ. The V gene lost 0 bases and the J gene lost 2 bases, with 10 bases spanning the gap. The CDR3 contains 15 residues. In DNA, the CDR3 is TGCGCCAGCAGCTTGGGGAGGGGGGACACAGATACGCAGTATTTT. Residues: CASSLGRGDTDTQYF.

V gene TRBV27 combines with J gene TRBJ2-4, with 9 bases fitting TRBD1. The V and J ends lost 2 bases and 6 bases, in that order; junction bases with no gene match: 5. The CDR3 is made up of 15 amino acids. CDR1 is MNHEY, CDR2 SMNVEV, per germline (reference sequence). CDR3: CASSLTGGGGNIQYF. CDR3 nucleotides: TGTGCCAGCAGTTTAACAGGGGGCGGGGGAAACATTCAGTACTTC.

This clone was seen once. The chain couples TRBV5-1 to TRBJ1-3, with D possibly being TRBD1 (5 bases). Germline V gene data show CDR1 as SGHRS and CDR2 as YFSETQ. V lost 0 bases and J 0 bases, leaving 7 bases between the germline ends. The CDR3 length is 15 residues. CDR3 DNA sequence: TGCGCCAGCAGCTTGGACGACAGCTCTGGAAACACCATATATTTT. It specifies CASSLDDSSGNTIYF. Drawing the rest from reference TRBV5-1 and TRBJ1-3, the complete variable domain is KAGVTQTPRYLIKTRGQQVTLSCSPISGHRSVSWYQQTPGQGLQFLFEYFSETQRNKGNFPGRFSGRQFSNSRSEMNVSTLELGDSALYLCASSLDDSSGNTIYFGEGSWLTVV.

In nucleotides, the CDR3 is TGTGCCAGCTCCCAAAGGAGAGGACGGGATAGCAATCAGCCCCAGCATTTT. Its protein product is CASSQRRGRDSNQPQHF. This chain links TRBV18 with TRBJ1-5; D not certain. The CDR3 sequence is 17 residues long. The germline V gene encodes CDR1 KGHSH and CDR2 LQKENI. V lost 6 bases and J 0 bases, leaving 18 bases between the germline ends.

J is TRBJ2-5 and V is TRBV5-1; D not resolved. With 0 bases removed from V and 1 base from J, the gap between germline ends came to 7 bases. This CDR3 spans 14 amino acids. Germline CDR1 and CDR2: SGHRS and YFSETQ. CDR3 nucleotide sequence: TGCGCCAGCAGCTTGGTTAGGGCCCAAGAGACCCAGTACTTC. This translates into CASSLVRAQETQYF.

This clone was detected only once. The rearrangement uses TRBV6-1 and TRBJ2-7; weak D call: TRBD1 (7 bases). This CDR3 has 14 amino acids. CDR1 MNHNS and CDR2 SASEGT come from the germline V gene. V lost 7 bases, J lost 3 bases, and 16 bases lay in between. CDR3 residues: CASKGGTAIYEQYF. CDR3 coding DNA: TGTGCCAGCAAGGGCGGGACAGCGATCTACGAGCAGTACTTC.

A single count supports this clone. The chain recombines TRBV4-1 with TRBJ2-7; unclear D gene. This CDR3 has 12 residues. The V gene's germline CDR1 is MGHRA and CDR2 YSYEKL. V was cut by 5 bases and J by 6 bases, with 11 bases left in between. The CDR3 spells CASSRTWIEQYF. The CDR3 nucleotides read TGCGCCAGCAGCAGGACCTGGATCGAGCAGTACTTC.

The chain links TRBV29-1 to TRBJ2-1; D uncertain. The V end was cut by 4 bases, the J end by 8 bases, with 9 bases between. In germline, CDR1 is SQVTM, CDR2 ANQGSEA. This CDR3 has 11 residues. The CDR3 bases are TGCAGCGTTGGGGTAGACGATGAGCAGTTCTTC. Amino acids: CSVGVDDEQFF.

This chain connects TRBV13 to TRBJ2-1, with TRBD2 identical over 8 bases. Germline values: CDR1 PRHDT, CDR2 FYEKMQ (reference sequence). Trimming at V came to 0 bases and at J to 4 bases, leaving 5 bases not matched to a gene. The CDR3 totals 16 residues. This CDR3 is CASSLGGREGYNEQFF. The CDR3 nucleotides are TGTGCCAGCAGCTTAGGCGGGAGGGAGGGGTACAATGAGCAGTTCTTC.

The genes are TRBV11-2 and TRBJ2-1, with TRBD1 matching 10 bases. The CDR3 has 16 residues. V shed 5 bases, J shed 4 bases, and the junction held 8 bases outside the gene matches. Germline assignment: CDR1 SGHAT and CDR2 FQNNGV. CDR3 sequence reads: CASSPEGQGPYNEQFF. The CDR3, as DNA: TGTGCCAGCAGCCCCGAGGGACAGGGGCCTTACAATGAGCAGTTCTTC.

V usage is TRBV12-5 and J usage is TRBJ2-1; 13 bases are a match to TRBD2. The junction had 6 bases not matched to a gene; V was cut back by 5 bases and J by 5 bases. The CDR3 runs 16 residues. Germline V gene lookup returns CDR1 LGHNT and CDR2 FRNRAP. Here the CDR3 DNA reads TGTGCTAGTGGTCCAGGACTAGCGGGAGTTCACAATGAGCAGTTCTTC. Its translation is CASGPGLAGVHNEQFF.

This chain links TRBV27 with TRBJ2-7; 9 bases fit TRBD1. This CDR3 has 15 residues. The V segment lost 3 bases and the J segment 2 bases; nucleotides outside the gene matches: 5. Germline assignment: CDR1 MNHEY and CDR2 SMNVEV (reference sequence). The CDR3 protein is CASSFRDRVPYEQYF. CDR3 bases: TGTGCCAGCAGTTTCCGGGACAGGGTCCCCTACGAGCAGTACTTC.

The chain recombines TRBV6-5 with TRBJ1-2; 11 nucleotides align to TRBD1. J was trimmed by 3 bases and V by 8 bases; bases with no gene match: 8. Germline CDR1 reads MNHEY; CDR2 reads SVGAGI. CDR3 size: 15 residues. CDR3 sequence reads: CASSAGQGEDYGYTF. CDR3 in DNA: TGTGCCAGCTCGGCGGGACAGGGGGAGGACTATGGCTACACCTTC.

The CDR3 loop is CAWSALWEGPQHF. CDR3 sequence (DNA): TGTGCCTGGAGCGCCCTCTGGGAAGGGCCCCAGCATTTT. V usage is TRBV30 and J usage is TRBJ1-5, with D unclear. Germline CDR1 is GTSNPN and CDR2 is SVGIG (reference sequence). The CDR3 extends over 13 amino acids. V was pared by 3 bases and J by 9 bases, with 15 bases between.

The chain has TRBV15 and TRBJ2-1, with unresolved D. The CDR3 has 14 residues. Trimming cost V 5 bases and J 4 bases, with 12 bases left between them. CDR1 LNHNV and CDR2 YYDKDF come from the germline V gene (reference sequence). CDR3 DNA sequence: TGTGCCACCAGCGGAACAGCGTGGTACAATGAGCAGTTCTTC. Translation gives CATSGTAWYNEQFF.

The chain recombines TRBV7-8 with TRBJ2-5; 8 bases agree with TRBD1. Germline V gives CDR1 SGHVS, CDR2 FQNEAQ. The length of the CDR3 is 13 residues. V lost 4 bases to trimming and J lost 4 bases; unmatched junction nucleotides: 2. DNA of the CDR3: TGTGCCAGCAGCTCCAGGGGGCCAGAGACCCAGTACTTC. Translation gives CASSSRGPETQYF.

The chain uses TRBV7-3 and TRBJ2-1; D is perhaps TRBD1 (6 bases). The germline V and J ends were trimmed by 2 bases and 4 bases, with 12 bases remaining between them. This CDR3 is built from 15 residues. In germline, CDR1 is SGHTA, CDR2 FQGTGA. Written as DNA, the CDR3 is TGTGCCAGCAGCTTAGGCGGACAGTCTTACAATGAGCAGTTCTTC. It translates to CASSLGGQSYNEQFF.

J is TRBJ2-1 and V is TRBV5-1; 10 bases agree with TRBD2. After removal of 0 bases from V and 8 bases from J, the junction contained 14 bases not matched to a gene. The length of the CDR3 is 18 residues. Germline CDR1 is SGHRS and CDR2 is YFSETQ. CDR3 residues: CASSLAQSTGTSDHEQFF. The CDR3 DNA follows: TGCGCCAGCAGCTTGGCCCAATCTACCGGGACTAGCGACCATGAGCAGTTCTTC.